The 29 T cell receptor beta chains reported below all come from one sample, sequenced in a study of blood T cell repertoires in COVID-19. Using immunoSEQ multiplex PCR, the repertoire was profiled, and TCRdb retains in-frame clones only, with some absent. The table records about 170,000 clones, around 76% of them present only once. The sequenced sample was peripheral blood. All receptors come from a woman aged 65 to 85 with acute or convalescent COVID-19.

The chain couples TRBV6-2 or TRBV6-3 to TRBJ1-5, with D uncertain. The germline V gene encodes CDR1 MNHEY and CDR2 SVGEGT. The CDR3 has 16 amino acids. Trimming shortened V by 0 bases and J by 2 bases, and 11 bases separated the two germline ends. CDR3 sequence (DNA): TGTGCCAGCAGTTACTCGAAAACGAGGGGCAATCAGCCCCAGCATTTT. Translated: CASSYSKTRGNQPQHF.

This chain connects TRBV5-1 to TRBJ2-1; 7 nucleotides match TRBD2. The V and J ends lost 0 bases and 7 bases, in that order; junction bases with no gene match: 7. Germline CDR1 SGHRS, CDR2 YFSETQ. This CDR3 contains 15 residues. CDR3 coding DNA: TGCGCCAGCAGCTTGGGTGCGGGAGCGGGTAATGAGCAGTTCTTC. Amino acids: CASSLGAGAGNEQFF.

This rearrangement joins TRBV5-1 to TRBJ1-4; TRBD1 might be the D (6 bases). Germline values: CDR1 SGHRS, CDR2 YFSETQ. V was pared by 5 bases and J by 0 bases, with 17 bases between. The CDR3 consists of 17 residues. The CDR3 loop is CASSPGGLGSTNEKLFF. In DNA, the CDR3 is TGCGCCAGCAGTCCCGGGGGGCTGGGCTCAACTAATGAAAAACTGTTTTTT. The entire variable domain, with the rest obtained from reference TRBV5-1 and TRBJ1-4, is as follows: KAGVTQTPRYLIKTRGQQVTLSCSPISGHRSVSWYQQTPGQGLQFLFEYFSETQRNKGNFPGRFSGRQFSNSRSEMNVSTLELGDSALYLCASSPGGLGSTNEKLFFGSGTQLSVL.

The chain joins TRBV3-1 (or the pseudogene TRBV3-2) to TRBJ1-1; D remains unclear. V was cut by 3 bases and J by 1 base, with 9 bases left in between. The CDR3 extends over 14 amino acids. Germline V gene data show CDR1 as LGHDT and CDR2 as YNNKEL (reference sequence). The CDR3 loop reads CASSHRRENTEAFF. The CDR3 coding sequence is TGTGCCAGCAGCCACCGACGGGAGAACACTGAAGCTTTCTTT.

The chain combines TRBV7-2 with TRBJ2-3; 8 bases line up with TRBD1. The CDR3 has 13 residues. The germline CDR1 and CDR2 sequences are SGHTA and FQGNSA. With V trimmed by 6 bases and J by 7 bases, 6 bases remained unmatched. The CDR3 protein is CASRASGGHTQYF. CDR3 nucleotide sequence: TGTGCCAGCAGGGCATCAGGGGGCCATACGCAGTATTTT.

J is TRBJ1-2 and V is TRBV29-1, with a tentative D call TRBD1 (6 bases). V was pared by 4 bases and J by 6 bases, with 15 bases between. The CDR3 spans 13 residues. Germline V gene sequence: CDR1 SQVTM, CDR2 ANQGSEA. The CDR3 nucleotides are TGCAGCGTTGTGTTAGGGCAGGGGAATGGCTACACCTTC. Translation gives CSVVLGQGNGYTF.

The chain has TRBV10-3 and TRBJ1-2; 10 bases map to TRBD1. Germline V gives CDR1 ENHRY, CDR2 SYGVKD. The V gene end was trimmed by 4 bases and the J gene end by 7 bases; junction bases not matched to a gene: 6. The CDR3 totals 14 residues. The CDR3 loop reads CAISGGQGSVGYTF. Written as DNA, the CDR3 is TGTGCCATCAGTGGGGGACAGGGGAGTGTTGGCTACACCTTC.

V is TRBV7-9 and J is TRBJ1-2; perhaps TRBD1 as D (6 bases). Germline-derived CDR1 and CDR2 are SEHNR and FQNEAQ (reference sequence). Trimming shortened V by 7 bases and J by 6 bases, and 12 bases separated the two germline ends. CDR3 size: 12 residues. The CDR3 sequence is CASTSNRDGYTF. The DNA for the CDR3 is TGTGCCAGCACCTCGAACAGGGATGGCTACACCTTC.

The chain joins TRBV7-2 to TRBJ1-5; D gene ambiguous. V lost 1 base and J lost 1, with 11 bases in between. CDR1 and CDR2 (germline): SGHTA, FQGNSA. CDR3 length: 16 amino acids. The CDR3: CASSLEAVLSNQPQHF. The CDR3 DNA reads as TGTGCCAGCAGCTTAGAAGCGGTTTTGAGCAATCAGCCCCAGCATTTT. Drawing the rest from reference TRBV7-2 and TRBJ1-5, the complete variable domain is GAGVSQSPSNKVTEKGKDVELRCDPISGHTALYWYRQSLGQGLEFLIYFQGNSAPDKSGLPSDRFSAERTGGSVSTLTIQRTQQEDSAVYLCASSLEAVLSNQPQHFGDGTRLSIL.

This clone has only one observation. The rearrangement joins TRBV7-9 to TRBJ1-4; D possibly corresponds to TRBD1 (6 bases). The CDR3 extends over 15 amino acids. Germline-derived CDR1 and CDR2 are SEHNR and FQNEAQ (reference sequence). V was pared by 5 bases and J by 7 bases, with 17 bases between. The CDR3 is CASSQGTGRREKLFF. CDR3 in DNA: TGTGCCAGCAGCCAAGGAACAGGGCGACGTGAAAAACTGTTTTTT.

The V call is TRBV11-2, the J call TRBJ1-4; 8 bases are a match to TRBD1. The trim removed 2 bases at V and 2 bases at J, leaving 4 bases unmatched. Germline V CDR1 and CDR2: SGHAT, FQNNGV. The CDR3 consists of 16 residues. The CDR3, as DNA: TGTGCCAGCAGCTTACAGGGGGCGCTGACTAATGAAAAACTGTTTTTT. This codes for CASSLQGALTNEKLFF. Filled out from reference TRBV11-2 and TRBJ1-4, the complete variable domain reads EAGVAQSPRYKIIEKRQSVAFWCNPISGHATLYWYQQILGQGPKLLIQFQNNGVVDDSQLPKDRFSAERLKGVDSTLKIQPAKLEDSAVYLCASSLQGALTNEKLFFGSGTQLSVL.

This rearrangement joins TRBV5-4 to TRBJ2-7; 9 bases agree with TRBD2. Trimming took 4 bases from V and 0 from J; bases not matched to a gene: 5. The V gene's germline CDR1 is SGHNT and CDR2 YYREEE (reference sequence). The CDR3 spans 15 residues. In DNA form, the CDR3 reads TGTGCCAGCAGCCGCGGGAGGGGGCTCTCCTACGAGCAGTACTTC. This encodes CASSRGRGLSYEQYF.

The chain has TRBV18 and TRBJ2-7; D is uncertain. V was clipped by 3 bases and J by 2 bases, with 8 bases between them. Germline V gives CDR1 KGHSH, CDR2 LQKENI. This CDR3 region has 13 residues. For the CDR3, the DNA is TGTGCCAGCTCACCGGGTACTACCTACGAGCAGTACTTC. It specifies CASSPGTTYEQYF. Supplemented by reference TRBV18 and TRBJ2-7, the full variable domain reads NAGVMQNPRHLVRRRGQEARLRCSPMKGHSHVYWYRQLPEEGLKFMVYLQKENIIDESGMPKERFSAEFPKEGPSILRIQQVVRGDSAAYFCASSPGTTYEQYFGPGTRLTVT.

The CDR3: CASSAGSNQETQYF. The CDR3 DNA reads TGTGCCAGCAGCGCAGGCAGCAATCAAGAGACCCAGTACTTC. The V call is TRBV5-4, the J call TRBJ2-5; the D is unclear. The germline V gene encodes CDR1 SGHNT and CDR2 YYREEE (reference sequence). The ends were cut back, 4 bases at V and 2 bases at J, with 12 bases in the middle. This CDR3 has 14 amino acids.

This clone was observed at least ten times. The chain has TRBV25-1 and TRBJ2-3; D is perhaps TRBD2 (5 bases). Germline V gene sequence: CDR1 MGHDK, CDR2 SYGVNS. The CDR3 extends over 14 amino acids. V was cut by 8 bases and J by 2 bases, with 14 bases left in between. CDR3 amino acids: CASHGGLSTDTQYF. The CDR3 coding sequence is TGTGCCAGCCACGGAGGATTGTCCACAGATACGCAGTATTTT.

This chain joins TRBV10-2 and TRBJ1-6; 8 bases line up with TRBD1. V gave up 3 bases and J gave up 5 bases; unmatched junction bases: 12. Looked up from germline, CDR1 is WSHSY and CDR2 is SAAADI. The CDR3 consists of 18 residues. CDR3: CASSEFGQGIGNNSPLHF. CDR3 nucleotide sequence: TGCGCCAGCAGTGAATTCGGACAGGGCATCGGGAATAATTCACCCCTCCACTTT.

The rearrangement links TRBV5-6 to TRBJ2-7, with D tentatively TRBD1 (5 bases). Germline loops: CDR1 SGHDT, CDR2 YYEEEE. V was clipped by 2 bases and J by 7 bases, with 13 bases between them. The CDR3 totals 13 residues. CDR3 sequence: CASSFPRVGEQYF. CDR3 bases: TGTGCCAGCAGCTTTCCCAGGGTGGGGGAGCAGTACTTC.

This clone is a singleton in its sample. The chain uses TRBV14 and TRBJ1-2; 10 bases map to TRBD1. Trimming took 2 bases from V and 7 from J; bases not matched to a gene: 16. Germline loops: CDR1 SGHDN, CDR2 FVKESK. CDR3 length: 18 residues. The CDR3 DNA sequence: TGTGCCAGCAGCCAACAACCCGGGACAGGGGCTACGAGGAGTGGCTACACCTTC. It codes for CASSQQPGTGATRSGYTF.

The chain links TRBV20-1 to TRBJ2-7; TRBD1 matches 7 bases. There are 14 residues in the CDR3. Germline trimming cut 3 bases from V and 1 base from J; bases unmatched to any gene: 6. Per germline, CDR1 DFQATT and CDR2 SNEGSKA (reference sequence). The chain's CDR3 is CSASHNRGSYEQYF. CDR3 DNA: TGCAGTGCTAGTCACAACAGGGGTTCCTACGAGCAGTACTTC.

The J gene is TRBJ2-7, the V gene TRBV15; no definite D call. V was shortened by 1 base and J by 5 bases, with 12 bases between the two germline ends. The CDR3 length is 14 residues. The germline gives CDR1 LNHNV, CDR2 YYDKDF (reference sequence). The CDR3 reads CATSRGAPANEQYF. The CDR3 nucleotides read TGTGCCACCAGCAGAGGGGCCCCAGCTAACGAGCAGTACTTC.

This chain connects TRBV5-1 to TRBJ1-1, with TRBD1 as a possible D gene (5 bases). The V gene lost 4 bases and the J gene lost 0 bases, with 10 bases spanning the gap. CDR3 size: 14 residues. Germline CDR1 SGHRS, CDR2 YFSETQ. CDR3 nucleotides: TGCGCCAGCAGCGTGATGACAGTGAACACTGAAGCTTTCTTT. This encodes CASSVMTVNTEAFF. The whole variable domain, filled in from reference TRBV5-1 and TRBJ1-1, reads KAGVTQTPRYLIKTRGQQVTLSCSPISGHRSVSWYQQTPGQGLQFLFEYFSETQRNKGNFPGRFSGRQFSNSRSEMNVSTLELGDSALYLCASSVMTVNTEAFFGQGTRLTVV.

This clone appeared once. The chain has TRBV6-6 and TRBJ1-5, with D perhaps TRBD1 (6 bases). The CDR3 sequence is 16 residues long. Trimming removed 1 base at V and 2 bases at J, with 12 bases between. Germline V gene sequence: CDR1 MNHNY, CDR2 SVGAGI (reference sequence). DNA of the CDR3: TGTGCCAGCAGTTACTTACAGGGCAGGGGCAATCAGCCCCAGCATTTT. The encoded protein is CASSYLQGRGNQPQHF.

In DNA, the CDR3 is TGTGCCAGCAGCCAGGCGGGATCTGGAAACACCATATATTTT. Translated, it gives CASSQAGSGNTIYF. The gene calls are TRBV7-9 and TRBJ1-3; D call uncertain. The CDR3 totals 14 residues. V lost 5 bases and J lost 1, with 9 bases in between. CDR1 is SEHNR and CDR2 is FQNEAQ in the germline V gene (reference sequence).

The genes are TRBV5-1 and TRBJ2-7; 10 nucleotides align to TRBD2. V shed 4 bases and J 3 bases; nucleotides not matched to a gene: 7. There are 15 residues in the CDR3. Germline V gives CDR1 SGHRS, CDR2 YFSETQ. CDR3 loop: CASSKSGRAIYEQYF. Here the CDR3 DNA reads TGCGCCAGCAGCAAGAGCGGGAGGGCAATCTACGAGCAGTACTTC.

The V and J genes are TRBV7-9 and TRBJ2-3; no firm D call. Looked up from germline, CDR1 is SEHNR and CDR2 is FQNEAQ (reference sequence). V was cut by 5 bases and J by 4 bases, with 16 bases left in between. The CDR3 extends over 15 amino acids. CDR3 sequence reads: CASSIPELSSDTQYF. The CDR3 nucleotides are TGTGCCAGCAGCATACCCGAGCTAAGCTCAGATACGCAGTATTTT.

The chain employs TRBV28 and TRBJ2-7; 10 bases align to TRBD2. The CDR3 contains 14 residues. V was clipped by 7 bases and J by 6 bases; unmatched bases: 9. Germline CDR1 and CDR2: MDHEN and SYDVKM. The CDR3 sequence: CASTLELAGTEQYF. As DNA, the CDR3 is TGTGCCAGCACCTTGGAACTAGCGGGGACCGAGCAGTACTTC. The whole variable domain, filled in from reference TRBV28 and TRBJ2-7, reads DVKVTQSSRYLVKRTGEKVFLECVQDMDHENMFWYRQDPGLGLRLIYFSYDVKMKEKGDIPEGYSVSREKKERFSLILESASTNQTSMYLCASTLELAGTEQYFGPGTRLTVT.

This chain joins TRBV28 and TRBJ2-1, with 7 bases aligning to TRBD2. CDR3 size: 14 residues. CDR1 and CDR2 (germline): MDHEN, SYDVKM. Unmatched junction bases numbered 5, after V lost 3 bases and J lost 6 bases. In nucleotides, the CDR3 is TGTGCCAGCAGTTTGGCGGGAGTCTCCAATGAGCAGTTCTTC. As protein: CASSLAGVSNEQFF.

The CDR3 sequence is CASSAPDGYTF. The CDR3 nucleotides are TGTGCCAGCAGCGCCCCAGATGGCTACACCTTC. The chain has TRBV9 and TRBJ1-2; the D is unclear. The germline V gene has CDR1 SGDLS and CDR2 YYNGEE. The CDR3 is 11 amino acids. V was trimmed by 3 bases and J by 6 bases, leaving 6 bases between them.

The sample holds one count of this clone. The chain carries TRBV10-3 and TRBJ1-2; 8 positions match TRBD1. Trimming took 0 bases from V and 4 from J; bases not matched to a gene: 4. The CDR3 totals 15 residues. Looked up from germline, CDR1 is ENHRY and CDR2 is SYGVKD. The CDR3 loop reads CAISESRQGIYGYTF. In nucleotides, the CDR3 is TGTGCCATCAGTGAGTCAAGACAGGGGATCTATGGCTACACCTTC.